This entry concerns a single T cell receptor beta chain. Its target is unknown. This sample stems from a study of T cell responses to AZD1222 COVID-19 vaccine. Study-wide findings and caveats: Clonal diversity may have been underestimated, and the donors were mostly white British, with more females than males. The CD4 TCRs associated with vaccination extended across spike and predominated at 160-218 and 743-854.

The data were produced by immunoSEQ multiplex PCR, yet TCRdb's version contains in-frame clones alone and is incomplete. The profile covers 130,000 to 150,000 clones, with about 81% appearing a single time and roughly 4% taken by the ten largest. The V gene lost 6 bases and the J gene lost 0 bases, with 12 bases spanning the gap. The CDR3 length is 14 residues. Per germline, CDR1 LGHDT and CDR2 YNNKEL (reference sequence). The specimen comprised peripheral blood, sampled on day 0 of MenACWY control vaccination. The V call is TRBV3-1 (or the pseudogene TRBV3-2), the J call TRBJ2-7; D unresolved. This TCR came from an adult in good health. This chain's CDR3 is CASRHRSSSYEQYF. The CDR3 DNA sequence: TGTGCCAGCAGACACAGATCGAGCTCCTACGAGCAGTACTTC.